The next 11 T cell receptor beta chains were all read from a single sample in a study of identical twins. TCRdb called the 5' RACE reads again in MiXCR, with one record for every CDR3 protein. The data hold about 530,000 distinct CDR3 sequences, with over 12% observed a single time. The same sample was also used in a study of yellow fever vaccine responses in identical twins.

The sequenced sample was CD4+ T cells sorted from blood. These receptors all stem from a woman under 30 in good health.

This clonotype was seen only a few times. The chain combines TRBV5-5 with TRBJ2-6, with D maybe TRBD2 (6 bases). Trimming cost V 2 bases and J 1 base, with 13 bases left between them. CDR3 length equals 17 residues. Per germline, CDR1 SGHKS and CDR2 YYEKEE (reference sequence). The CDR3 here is CASSFRGGESGANVLTF. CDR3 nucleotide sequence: TGTGCCAGCAGCTTTCGCGGCGGGGAGTCTGGGGCCAACGTCCTGACTTTC.

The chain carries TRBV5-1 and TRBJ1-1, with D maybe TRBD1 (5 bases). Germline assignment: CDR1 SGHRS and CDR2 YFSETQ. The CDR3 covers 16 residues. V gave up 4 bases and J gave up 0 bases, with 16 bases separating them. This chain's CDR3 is CASSGNPGRLNTEAFF. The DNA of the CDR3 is TGCGCCAGCAGCGGCAACCCGGGACGGTTGAACACTGAAGCTTTCTTT.

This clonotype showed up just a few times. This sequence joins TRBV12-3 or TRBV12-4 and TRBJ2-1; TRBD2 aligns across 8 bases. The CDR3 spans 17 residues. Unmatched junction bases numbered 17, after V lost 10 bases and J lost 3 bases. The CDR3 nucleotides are TGTGCCACTACTGTGTCTGGAACTAGCGGATTCTACAATGAGCAGTTCTTC. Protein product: CATTVSGTSGFYNEQFF.

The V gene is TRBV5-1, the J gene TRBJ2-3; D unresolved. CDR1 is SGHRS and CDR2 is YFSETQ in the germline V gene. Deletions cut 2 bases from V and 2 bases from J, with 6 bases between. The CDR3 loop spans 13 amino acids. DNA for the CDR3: TGCGCCAGCAGCTTTACCAACACAGATACGCAGTATTTT. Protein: CASSFTNTDTQYF.

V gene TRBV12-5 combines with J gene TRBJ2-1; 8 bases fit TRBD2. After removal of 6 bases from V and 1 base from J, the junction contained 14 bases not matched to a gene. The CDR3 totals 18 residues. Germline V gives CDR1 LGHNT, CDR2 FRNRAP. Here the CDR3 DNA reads TGTGCTAGTGGCTCGTCAATCGGGGGGGCGAAGTCCTACAATGAGCAGTTCTTC. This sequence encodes CASGSSIGGAKSYNEQFF.

The CDR3 DNA sequence: TGTGCCAGCAGTTACGGTGGGGGGAGGGTAGATACGCAGTATTTT. It is translated as CASSYGGGRVDTQYF. The rearrangement uses TRBV6-5 and TRBJ2-3; 7 bases line up with TRBD2. Germline CDR1 MNHEY, CDR2 SVGAGI. With V trimmed by 2 bases and J by 5 bases, 7 bases remained unmatched. This CDR3 spans 15 amino acids.

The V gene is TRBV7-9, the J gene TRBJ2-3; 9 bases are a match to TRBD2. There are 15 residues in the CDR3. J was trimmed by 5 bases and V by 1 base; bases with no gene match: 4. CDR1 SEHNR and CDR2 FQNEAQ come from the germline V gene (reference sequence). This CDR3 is CASSLVAGALDTQYF. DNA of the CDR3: TGTGCCAGCAGCTTAGTAGCGGGAGCTCTAGATACGCAGTATTTT.

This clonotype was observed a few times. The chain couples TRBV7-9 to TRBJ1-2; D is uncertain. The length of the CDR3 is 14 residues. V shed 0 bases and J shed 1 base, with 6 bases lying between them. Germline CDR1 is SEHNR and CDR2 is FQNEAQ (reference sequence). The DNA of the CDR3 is TGTGCCAGCAGCTTAGCGTCGGGTAACTATGGCTACACCTTC. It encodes CASSLASGNYGYTF.

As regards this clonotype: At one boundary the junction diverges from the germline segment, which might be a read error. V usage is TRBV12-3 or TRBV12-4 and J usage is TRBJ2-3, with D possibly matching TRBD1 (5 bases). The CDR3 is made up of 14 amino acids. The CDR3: CASSLSRVPDPQYF. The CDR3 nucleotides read TGTGCCAGCAGTTTGAGCAGGGTTCCAGATCCGCAGTATTTT.

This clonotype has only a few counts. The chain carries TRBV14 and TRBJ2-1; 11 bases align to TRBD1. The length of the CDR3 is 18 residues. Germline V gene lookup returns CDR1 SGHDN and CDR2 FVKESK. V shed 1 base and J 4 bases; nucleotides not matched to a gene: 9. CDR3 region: CASSQGTGGLSVYNEQFF. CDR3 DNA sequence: TGTGCCAGCAGCCAAGGGACAGGGGGCTTATCGGTGTACAATGAGCAGTTCTTC.

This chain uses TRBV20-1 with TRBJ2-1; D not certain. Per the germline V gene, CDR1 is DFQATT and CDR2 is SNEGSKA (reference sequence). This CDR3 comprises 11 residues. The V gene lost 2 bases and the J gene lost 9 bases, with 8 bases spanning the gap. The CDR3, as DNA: TGCAGTGCTAGATCCCTCGGTGAGCAGTTCTTC. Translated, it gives CSARSLGEQFF.